In this sample, the clone carrying this TCR beta chain turned up many times. Its antigen remains unknown. The CDR3 runs to 14 residues. V lost 3 bases and J 4 bases, leaving 11 bases between the germline ends. Germline CDR1 MNHNS, CDR2 SASEGT. From about 0.4 ug of RNA, a library with molecular barcoded alpha/delta and beta/gamma adaptors was made. TCRdb called the reads again in MiXCR, with one record for every CDR3 protein. Of tens of thousands of distinct CDR3 sequences listed, approximately 19% are singletons. The record originates from a study of read filtering for tumor transcriptome and immune sequencing. Study-level points and caveats: RNA-seq captured clonotypes less deeply and reliably than IR-seq. In IR-seq, single-read clonotypes were roughly 80% of clonotypes but around 3.2% of reads.

This TCR was sampled from a donor aged 40 or older with multiple myeloma. Sequences were obtained from a population of CD138-negative cells sorted from bone marrow. The chain recombines TRBV6-1 with TRBJ2-3, with D possibly matching TRBD1 (5 bases). In DNA, the CDR3 is TGTGCCAGCAGTGAGCAAGGGGTGGCAGATACGCAGTATTTT. Protein product: CASSEQGVADTQYF.